In this sample, the clone carrying this T cell receptor (beta chain) turned up a few times. The time point was: patch test 3, about 24 weeks after DPC sensitization. Documented treatment: therapeutic diphenylcyclopropenone sensitization with weekly scalp DPC. Blood, whole and unfractionated, served as the source for total RNA extraction. The source of the sample is a study of human T cells and chemical hapten exposure. In the study overall: TCR yields per sample varied mostly from small pooled library volume differences.

The CDR3 consists of 15 residues. V lost 5 bases and J lost 0; bases outside the gene matches: 3. CDR1 and CDR2 (germline): MDHEN, SYDVKM. TCRdb reanalysed the RACE reads using MiXCR and keeps one entry per CDR3 protein. The sample lists about 39,000 distinct CDR3 sequences; over 9.5% were seen once. The J gene is TRBJ1-4, the V gene TRBV28, with 7 bases fitting TRBD1. This specimen was whole blood, taken in connection with sensitization to the hapten diphenylcyclopropenone (DPC). This receptor was taken from a woman in her forties with alopecia areata. Some clones in this sample may be carry-over from other donors' samples. The CDR3 reads CASSLQGATNEKLFF. DNA of the CDR3: TGTGCCAGCAGTCTTCAGGGGGCAACTAATGAAAAACTGTTTTTT. The full variable domain, completed using reference TRBV28 and TRBJ1-4, is DVKVTQSSRYLVKRTGEKVFLECVQDMDHENMFWYRQDPGLGLRLIYFSYDVKMKEKGDIPEGYSVSREKKERFSLILESASTNQTSMYLCASSLQGATNEKLFFGSGTQLSVL.